The next 2 T cell receptor beta chains were all read from a single sample in a study of cytomegalovirus exposure and HLA in healthy donors. A multiplex PCR was run with 60 Vbeta primers and 13 Jbeta primers. Produced via immunoSEQ multiplex PCR; TCRdb's table is partial and in-frame only. The sample holds about 140,000 clones, roughly 77% seen once. Sequenced: PBMCs. The receptors were gathered from a male donor in good health and CMV-seronegative.

The chain carries TRBV29-1 and TRBJ1-5; D is perhaps TRBD1 (5 bases). Deletions cut 1 base from V and 4 bases from J, with 11 bases between. This CDR3 is 14 amino acids long. The germline V gene has CDR1 SQVTM and CDR2 ANQGSEA. Here the CDR3 DNA reads TGCAGCGTTGAAGGGGCAGGGATAAATCAGCCCCAGCATTTT. This encodes CSVEGAGINQPQHF.

This chain joins TRBV5-1 and TRBJ1-2; D may be TRBD1 (5 bases). V gave up 2 bases and J gave up 1 base, with 12 bases separating them. CDR3 length: 15 residues. Germline V lookup: CDR1 SGHRS, CDR2 YFSETQ. CDR3 DNA sequence: TGCGCCAGCAGCTTTACAGGCTCTGTTAACTATGGCTACACCTTC. It is translated as CASSFTGSVNYGYTF.